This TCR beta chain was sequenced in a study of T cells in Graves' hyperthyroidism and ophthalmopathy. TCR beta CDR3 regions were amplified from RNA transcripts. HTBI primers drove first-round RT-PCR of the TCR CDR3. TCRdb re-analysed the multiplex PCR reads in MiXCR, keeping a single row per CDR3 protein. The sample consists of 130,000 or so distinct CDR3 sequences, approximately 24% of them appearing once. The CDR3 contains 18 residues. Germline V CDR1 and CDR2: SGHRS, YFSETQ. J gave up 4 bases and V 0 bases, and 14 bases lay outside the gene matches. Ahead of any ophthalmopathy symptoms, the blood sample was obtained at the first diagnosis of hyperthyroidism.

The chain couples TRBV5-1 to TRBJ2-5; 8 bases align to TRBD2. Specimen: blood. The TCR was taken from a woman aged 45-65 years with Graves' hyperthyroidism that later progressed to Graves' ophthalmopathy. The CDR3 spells CASSLAEVSLAGLETQYF. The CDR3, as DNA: TGCGCCAGCAGCTTGGCCGAGGTCTCTCTAGCGGGTCTAGAGACCCAGTACTTC.